The 2 T cell receptor delta chains reported below all come from one sample, sequenced in a study of gamma-delta chains in newborns, infants, children. TCRdb re-called the reads using CATT. The sample has 6,000 to 6,500 delta-chain clones; around 2.5% are singletons. What was sequenced was blood. These receptors originate from a child who was a newborn, infant or young child, either healthy, febrile or measles-vaccinated (not recorded which).

This clone was seen a few times. One base away lies a much larger clone, so this may be a sequencing read error. The genes are TRDV2 and TRDJ3; 9 bases are shared with TRDD3. CDR1 GEAIGNYY and CDR2 EKD come from the germline V gene. Losses at the gene ends were 2 bases for V and 0 bases for J; bases not matched to a gene: 10. The length of the CDR3 is 20 residues. This CDR3 is CACDIGDWGTGSWDTRQMFF. Written as DNA, the CDR3 is TGTGCCTGTGACATCGGGGACTGGGGGACCGGCTCCTGGGACACCCGACAGATGTTTTTC.

This clone is labeled large. The genes are TRDV2 and TRDJ3; 7 bases match TRDD3. CDR3 length equals 18 residues. V was clipped by 0 bases and J by 0 bases; unmatched bases: 4. CDR1 and CDR2 from the germline V gene are GEAIGNYY and EKD. CDR3 sequence: CACDTVLGSSWDTRQMFF. CDR3 bases: TGTGCCTGTGACACCGTACTGGGGAGCTCCTGGGACACCCGACAGATGTTTTTC.